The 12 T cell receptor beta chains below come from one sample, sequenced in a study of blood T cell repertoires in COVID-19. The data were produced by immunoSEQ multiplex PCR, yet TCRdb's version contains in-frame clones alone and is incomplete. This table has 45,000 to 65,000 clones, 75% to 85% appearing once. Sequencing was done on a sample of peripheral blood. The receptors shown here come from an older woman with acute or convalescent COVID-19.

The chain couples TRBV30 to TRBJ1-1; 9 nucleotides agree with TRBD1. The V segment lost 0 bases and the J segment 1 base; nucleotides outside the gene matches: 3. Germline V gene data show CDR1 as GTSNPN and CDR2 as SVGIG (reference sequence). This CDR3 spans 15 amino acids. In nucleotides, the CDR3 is TGTGCCTGGAGTGTTACAGGGGGCCCGAACACTGAAGCTTTCTTT. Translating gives CAWSVTGGPNTEAFF.

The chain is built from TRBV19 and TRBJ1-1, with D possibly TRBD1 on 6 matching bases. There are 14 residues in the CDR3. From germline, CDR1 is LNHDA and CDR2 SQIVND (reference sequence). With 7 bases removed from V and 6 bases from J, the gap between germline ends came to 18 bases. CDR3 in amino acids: CASNRPPEGAEAFF. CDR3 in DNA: TGTGCCAGTAACAGGCCCCCTGAGGGGGCTGAAGCTTTCTTT.

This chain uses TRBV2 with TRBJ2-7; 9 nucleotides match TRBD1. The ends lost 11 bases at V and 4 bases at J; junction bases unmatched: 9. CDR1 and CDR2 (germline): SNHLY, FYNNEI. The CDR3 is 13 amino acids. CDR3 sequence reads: CAWKDRGGYEQYF. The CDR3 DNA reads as TGTGCCTGGAAGGACAGGGGAGGGTACGAGCAGTACTTC.

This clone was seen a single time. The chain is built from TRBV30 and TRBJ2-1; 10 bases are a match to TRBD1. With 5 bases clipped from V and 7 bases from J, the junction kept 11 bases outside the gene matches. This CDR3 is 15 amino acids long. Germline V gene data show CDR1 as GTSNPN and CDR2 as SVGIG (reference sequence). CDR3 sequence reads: CAWELGTGEFNEQFF. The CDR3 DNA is TGTGCCTGGGAGCTAGGGACAGGGGAGTTTAATGAGCAGTTCTTC.

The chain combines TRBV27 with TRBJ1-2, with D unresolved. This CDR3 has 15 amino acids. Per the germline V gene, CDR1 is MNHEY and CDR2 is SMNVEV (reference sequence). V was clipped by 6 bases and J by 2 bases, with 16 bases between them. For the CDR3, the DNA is TGTGCCAGCAGCTCAATCTTGACACCGAACTATGGCTACACCTTC. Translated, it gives CASSSILTPNYGYTF.

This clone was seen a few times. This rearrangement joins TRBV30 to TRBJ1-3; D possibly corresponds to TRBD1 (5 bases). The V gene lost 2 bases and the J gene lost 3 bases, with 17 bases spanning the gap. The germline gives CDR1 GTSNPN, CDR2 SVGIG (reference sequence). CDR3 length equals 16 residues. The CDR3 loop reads CAWSTGHRLFGNTIYF. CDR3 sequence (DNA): TGTGCCTGGAGTACTGGACACCGGCTCTTTGGAAACACCATATATTTT.

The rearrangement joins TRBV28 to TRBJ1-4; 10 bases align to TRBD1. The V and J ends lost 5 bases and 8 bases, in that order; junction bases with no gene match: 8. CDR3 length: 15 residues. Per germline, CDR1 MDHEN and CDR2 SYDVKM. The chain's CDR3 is CASSLAGTGAEKLFF. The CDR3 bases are TGTGCCAGCAGTCTCGCCGGGACAGGGGCCGAAAAACTGTTTTTT. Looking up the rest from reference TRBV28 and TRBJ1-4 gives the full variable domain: DVKVTQSSRYLVKRTGEKVFLECVQDMDHENMFWYRQDPGLGLRLIYFSYDVKMKEKGDIPEGYSVSREKKERFSLILESASTNQTSMYLCASSLAGTGAEKLFFGSGTQLSVL.

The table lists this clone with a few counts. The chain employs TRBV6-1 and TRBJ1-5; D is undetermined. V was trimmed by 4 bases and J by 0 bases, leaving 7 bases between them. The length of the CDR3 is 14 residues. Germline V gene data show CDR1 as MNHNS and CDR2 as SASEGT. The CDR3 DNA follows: TGTGCCAGCAGTGCAGCCGGTAGCAATCAGCCCCAGCATTTT. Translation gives CASSAAGSNQPQHF.

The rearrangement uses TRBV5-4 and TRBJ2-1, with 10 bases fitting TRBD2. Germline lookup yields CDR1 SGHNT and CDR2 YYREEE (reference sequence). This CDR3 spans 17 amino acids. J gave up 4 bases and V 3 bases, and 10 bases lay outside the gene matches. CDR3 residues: CASSSTSVAGGYNEQFF. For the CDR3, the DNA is TGTGCCAGCAGCTCAACATCAGTAGCGGGGGGTTACAATGAGCAGTTCTTC.

The CDR3 is CAIRQGSYNEQFF. The CDR3 nucleotides read TGTGCCATACGACAGGGGTCCTACAATGAGCAGTTCTTC. The chain recombines TRBV7-8 with TRBJ2-1, with 8 bases aligning to TRBD1. CDR3 size: 13 residues. Germline V lookup: CDR1 SGHVS, CDR2 FQNEAQ. Losses at the gene ends were 10 bases for V and 1 base for J; bases not matched to a gene: 3. Full variable domain (missing parts from reference TRBV7-8 and TRBJ2-1): GAGVSQSPRYKVAKRGQDVALRCDPISGHVSLFWYQQALGQGPEFLTYFQNEAQLDKSGLPSDRFFAERPEGSVSTLKIQRTQQEDSAVYLCAIRQGSYNEQFFGPGTRLTVL.

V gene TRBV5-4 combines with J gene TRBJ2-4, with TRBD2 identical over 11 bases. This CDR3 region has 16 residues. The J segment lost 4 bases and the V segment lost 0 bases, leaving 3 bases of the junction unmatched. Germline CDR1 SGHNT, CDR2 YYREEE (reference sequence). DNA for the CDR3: TGTGCCAGCAGCTTGGCTAGCGGGGGGCCTAAAAACATTCAGTACTTC. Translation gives CASSLASGGPKNIQYF. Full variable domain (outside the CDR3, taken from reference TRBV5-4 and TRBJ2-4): ETGVTQSPTHLIKTRGQQVTLRCSSQSGHNTVSWYQQALGQGPQFIFQYYREEENGRGNFPPRFSGLQFPNYSSELNVNALELDDSALYLCASSLASGGPKNIQYFGAGTRLSVL.

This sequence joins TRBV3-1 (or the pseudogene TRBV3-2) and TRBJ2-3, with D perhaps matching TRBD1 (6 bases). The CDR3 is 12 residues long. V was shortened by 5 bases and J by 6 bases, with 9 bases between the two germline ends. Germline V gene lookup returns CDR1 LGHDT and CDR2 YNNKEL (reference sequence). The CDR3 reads CASSGGKDTQYF. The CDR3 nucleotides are TGTGCCAGCAGCGGGGGCAAGGATACGCAGTATTTT.